The 4 T cell receptor beta chains given below trace back to one sample, sequenced in a study of OX40 agonist ivuxolimab in advanced cancers. The receptor library was made with the immunoSEQ multiplex PCR assay. Not all clones reach the TCRdb copy of this immuneACCESS table, which keeps in-frame sequences only. Checked studies attribute under half of the gap to unresolved V genes and leave the rest unexplained. This sample lists almost 80,000 clones; roughly 87% were detected once. The ten largest clones represent approximately 0.25% of the sample. Sequenced here: CD4+ or CD8+ T cells sorted from blood, sampled in a trial of the OX40 agonist ivuxolimab. Receptors were obtained from an adult with an advanced solid tumor such as melanoma, head and neck, liver or kidney cancer.

V is TRBV5-6 and J is TRBJ1-1; TRBD1 might be the D (5 bases). The germline CDR1 and CDR2 sequences are SGHDT and YYEEEE. Trimming stripped 0 bases from V and 1 base from J, with 7 bases between. This CDR3 contains 14 residues. Written as DNA, the CDR3 is TGTGCCAGCAGCTTGGTAGGGACGAACACTGAAGCTTTCTTT. It specifies CASSLVGTNTEAFF.

The chain recombines TRBV19 with TRBJ2-1, with 11 positions matching TRBD1. CDR3 length: 19 amino acids. The junction had 7 bases not matched to a gene; V was cut back by 0 bases and J by 0 bases. Germline V gene data show CDR1 as LNHDA and CDR2 as SQIVND (reference sequence). This CDR3 reads CASSIDHGTGGSSYNEQFF. CDR3 in DNA: TGTGCCAGTAGTATAGATCACGGGACAGGGGGGAGCTCCTACAATGAGCAGTTCTTC.

CDR3 amino acids: CASSILDQRSYNEQFF. In DNA, the CDR3 is TGTGCCAGTAGCATACTGGACCAAAGGTCCTACAATGAGCAGTTCTTC. The chain joins TRBV19 to TRBJ2-1; D remains unclear. This CDR3 has 16 residues. The germline CDR1 and CDR2 sequences are LNHDA and SQIVND (reference sequence). The germline V and J ends were trimmed by 6 bases and 1 base, with 16 bases remaining between them.

J is TRBJ1-1 and V is TRBV28; D is perhaps TRBD1 (6 bases). Germline V gene lookup returns CDR1 MDHEN and CDR2 SYDVKM. The CDR3 runs to 15 residues. V was cut by 6 bases and J by 4 bases, with 18 bases left in between. CDR3: CASSTTGSLSTEAFF. The CDR3, as DNA: TGTGCCAGCAGCACTACAGGGTCGCTGTCCACTGAAGCTTTCTTT.